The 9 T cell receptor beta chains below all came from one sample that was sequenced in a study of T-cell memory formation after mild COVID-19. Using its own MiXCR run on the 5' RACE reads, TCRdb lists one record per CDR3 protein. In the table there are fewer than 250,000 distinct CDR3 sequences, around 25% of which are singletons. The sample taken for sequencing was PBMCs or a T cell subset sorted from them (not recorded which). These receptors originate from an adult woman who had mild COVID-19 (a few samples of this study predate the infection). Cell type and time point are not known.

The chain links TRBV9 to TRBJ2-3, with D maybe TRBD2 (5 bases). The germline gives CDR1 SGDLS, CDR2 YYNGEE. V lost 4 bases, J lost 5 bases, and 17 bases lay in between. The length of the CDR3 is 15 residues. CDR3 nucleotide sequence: TGTGCCAGCAGCCCCCTGGCCGGACTTGGAGATACGCAGTATTTT. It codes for CASSPLAGLGDTQYF.

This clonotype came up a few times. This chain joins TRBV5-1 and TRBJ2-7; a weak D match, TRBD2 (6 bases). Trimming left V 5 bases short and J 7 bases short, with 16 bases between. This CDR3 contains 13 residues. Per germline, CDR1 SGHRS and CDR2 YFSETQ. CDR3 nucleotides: TGCGCCAGCAGACCGGAGGGGTCAGGGGAGCAGTACTTC. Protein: CASRPEGSGEQYF.

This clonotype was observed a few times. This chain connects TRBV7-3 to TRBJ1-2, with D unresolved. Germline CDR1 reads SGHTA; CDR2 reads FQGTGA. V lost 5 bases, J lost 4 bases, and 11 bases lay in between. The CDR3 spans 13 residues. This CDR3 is CASSLDVGYGYTF. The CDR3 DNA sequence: TGTGCCAGCAGCCTGGATGTCGGCTATGGCTACACCTTC.

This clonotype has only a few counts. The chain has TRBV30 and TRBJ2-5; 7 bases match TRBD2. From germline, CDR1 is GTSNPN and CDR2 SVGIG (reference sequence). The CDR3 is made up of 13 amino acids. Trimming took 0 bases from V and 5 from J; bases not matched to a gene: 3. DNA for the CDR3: TGTGCCTGGAGTGTGGGCGGGAGTGAGACCCAGTACTTC. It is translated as CAWSVGGSETQYF.

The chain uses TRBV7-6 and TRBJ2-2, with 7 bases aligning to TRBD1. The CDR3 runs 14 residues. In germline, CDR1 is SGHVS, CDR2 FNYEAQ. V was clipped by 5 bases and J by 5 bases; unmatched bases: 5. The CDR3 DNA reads TGTGCCAGCAGCGACAGGGAAGGAACCGGGGAGCTGTTTTTT. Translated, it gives CASSDREGTGELFF.

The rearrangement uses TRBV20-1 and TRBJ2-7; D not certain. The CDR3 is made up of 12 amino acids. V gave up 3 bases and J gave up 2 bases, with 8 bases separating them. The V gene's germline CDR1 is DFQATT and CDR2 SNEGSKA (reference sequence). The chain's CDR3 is CSARSRTYEQYF. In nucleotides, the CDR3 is TGCAGTGCTAGGTCCAGGACCTACGAGCAGTACTTC.

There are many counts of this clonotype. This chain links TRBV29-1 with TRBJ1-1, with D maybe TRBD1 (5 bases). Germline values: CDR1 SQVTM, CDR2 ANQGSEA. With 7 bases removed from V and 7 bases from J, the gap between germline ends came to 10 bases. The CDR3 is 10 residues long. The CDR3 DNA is TGCAGCGCCGGGACGGGTGAAGCTTTCTTT. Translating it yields CSAGTGEAFF. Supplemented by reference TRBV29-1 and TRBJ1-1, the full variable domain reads SAVISQKPSRDICQRGTSLTIQCQVDSQVTMMFWYRQQPGQSLTLIATANQGSEATYESGFVIDKFPISRPNLTFSTLTVSNMSPEDSSIYLCSAGTGEAFFGQGTRLTVV.

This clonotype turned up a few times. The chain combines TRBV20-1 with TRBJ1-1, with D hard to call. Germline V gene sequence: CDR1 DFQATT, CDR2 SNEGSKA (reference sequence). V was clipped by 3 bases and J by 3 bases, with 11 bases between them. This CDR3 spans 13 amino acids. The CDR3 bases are TGCAGTGCTAGTAACCAGGTGGACACTGAAGCTTTCTTT. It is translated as CSASNQVDTEAFF.

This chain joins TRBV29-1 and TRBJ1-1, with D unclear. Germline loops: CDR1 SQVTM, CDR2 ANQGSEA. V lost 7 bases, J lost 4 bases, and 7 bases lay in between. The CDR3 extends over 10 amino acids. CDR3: CSASSTEAFF. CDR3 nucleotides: TGCAGCGCCAGCAGCACTGAAGCTTTCTTT.